These 32 T cell receptor beta chains were sequenced from one sample in a study of beta chain features in type 1 diabetes. Study-wide results and caveats: Shorter TCRB CDR3s, moderately but significantly so, were found in Type 1 diabetes patients in all four CD4+ subsets.

These TCRs' antigens remain unknown. Expressed TCRB transcripts were sequenced because the entire RNA isolate underwent reverse transcription. Some clones are missing from TCRdb's copy, which holds only in-frame ones; the method was immunoSEQ multiplex PCR. The table lists a few hundred thousand clones, over 11% of them singletons. The sample was naive CD4+ T cells from blood. The source is a man younger than 40 with type 1 diabetes.

The chain has TRBV29-1 and TRBJ2-3, with 7 bases matching TRBD2. The CDR3 totals 13 residues. V trimming: 6 bases; J trimming: 1 base; junction bases outside the gene matches: 4. CDR1 is SQVTM and CDR2 is ANQGSEA in the germline V gene. CDR3 in DNA: TGCAGCGTCGCGGGGGTCGGCACAGATACGCAGTATTTT. It codes for CSVAGVGTDTQYF.

This clone was seen a few times. V gene TRBV4-1 combines with J gene TRBJ2-1; 8 nucleotides match TRBD2. From germline, CDR1 is MGHRA and CDR2 YSYEKL. With V trimmed by 3 bases and J by 1 base, 8 bases remained unmatched. The CDR3 totals 17 residues. The DNA for the CDR3 is TGCGCCAGCAGCCAGGTGGGGCGGGGGGAATCCTACAATGAGCAGTTCTTC. Amino acid sequence: CASSQVGRGESYNEQFF.

This clone was seen only a few times. This rearrangement joins TRBV19 to TRBJ1-1, with unresolved D. The CDR3 length is 13 residues. Germline values: CDR1 LNHDA, CDR2 SQIVND (reference sequence). V gave up 3 bases and J gave up 5 bases, with 10 bases separating them. CDR3 coding DNA: TGTGCCAGTAGTATGGAGTCAAGGACTGAAGCTTTCTTT. It is translated as CASSMESRTEAFF.

The rearrangement links TRBV28 to TRBJ1-2; D is unclear. CDR3 length: 11 amino acids. Between the trimmed V and J ends, which lost 3 bases and 11 bases, there was a span of 10 bases. Per the germline V gene, CDR1 is MDHEN and CDR2 is SYDVKM. DNA for the CDR3: TGTGCCAGCAGTTTCGACTGGTGGTACACCTTC. It yields the protein CASSFDWWYTF.

This clone came up a few times. J is TRBJ2-7 and V is TRBV29-1; 8 bases match TRBD1. Germline CDR1 SQVTM, CDR2 ANQGSEA. Trimming removed 8 bases from V and 6 bases from J; junction bases left unmatched: 9. The CDR3 loop spans 12 amino acids. The CDR3: CSSRTGPGEQYF. CDR3 nucleotides: TGCAGCTCTCGGACAGGGCCTGGCGAGCAGTACTTC.

A word on this clone: Other DNA sequences in the same sample also yield this CDR3. This chain connects TRBV20-1 to TRBJ2-3; the D is unclear. Germline assignment: CDR1 DFQATT and CDR2 SNEGSKA (reference sequence). V lost 5 bases, J lost 0 bases, and 3 bases lay in between. This CDR3 comprises 11 residues. Here the CDR3 DNA reads TGCAGTGCTCCTAGCACAGATACGCAGTATTTT. Protein: CSAPSTDTQYF.

This clone was counted between two and nine times. The rearrangement uses TRBV7-9 and TRBJ2-7; 8 positions agree with TRBD1. Germline V gene lookup returns CDR1 SEHNR and CDR2 FQNEAQ (reference sequence). The trim removed 5 bases at V and 5 bases at J, leaving 11 bases unmatched. CDR3 length equals 15 residues. CDR3 region: CASSPARGLPHEQYF. Here the CDR3 DNA reads TGTGCCAGCAGCCCTGCCAGGGGGCTCCCCCACGAGCAGTACTTC. The whole variable domain, filled in from reference TRBV7-9 and TRBJ2-7, reads DTGVSQNPRHKITKRGQNVTFRCDPISEHNRLYWYRQTLGQGPEFLTYFQNEAQLEKSRLLSDRFSAERPKGSFSTLEIQRTEQGDSAMYLCASSPARGLPHEQYFGPGTRLTVT.

This clone occurred a few times. The rearrangement joins TRBV7-2 to TRBJ2-7; a weak D match, TRBD1 (5 bases). Trimming took 5 bases from V and 3 from J, leaving 14 bases between them. Germline-derived CDR1 and CDR2 are SGHTA and FQGNSA. The CDR3 length is 14 residues. The DNA for the CDR3 is TGTGCCAGCAGCCATAGAACCGGACACTACGAGCAGTACTTC. Amino acids: CASSHRTGHYEQYF.

The J gene is TRBJ2-7, the V gene TRBV11-2; TRBD2 matches 8 bases. Per germline, CDR1 SGHAT and CDR2 FQNNGV. The CDR3 runs to 15 residues. The V gene end was trimmed by 5 bases and the J gene end by 2 bases; junction bases not matched to a gene: 8. CDR3 in DNA: TGTGCCAGCAGCGATAAAGCGGGGGCCCCCTACGAGCAGTACTTC. Translating gives CASSDKAGAPYEQYF.

The V call is TRBV5-6, the J call TRBJ2-2, with D possibly being TRBD1 (6 bases). The germline gives CDR1 SGHDT, CDR2 YYEEEE. CDR3 size: 15 residues. V shed 2 bases and J shed 0 bases, with 8 bases lying between them. The chain's CDR3 is CASSLTGTNTGELFF. The CDR3 nucleotides are TGTGCCAGCAGCTTAACAGGGACGAACACCGGGGAGCTGTTTTTT.

V usage is TRBV18 and J usage is TRBJ2-3, with a tentative D call TRBD2 (6 bases). The CDR3 contains 16 residues. CDR1 KGHSH and CDR2 LQKENI come from the germline V gene. V gave up 1 base and J gave up 1 base, with 12 bases separating them. The CDR3 here is CASSPQEGWGTDTQYF. For the CDR3, the DNA is TGTGCCAGCTCACCACAGGAGGGTTGGGGCACAGATACGCAGTATTTT.

The V call is TRBV1, the J call TRBJ2-5; the D segment call TRBD2 is taken from the table without a DNA check. TRBV1 is classified as a pseudogene. The length of the CDR3 is 14 residues. CDR3 in DNA: TGCACCAGCAGCCCATCTGGGGGGACGAAACATAAGTACTTC. Protein product: CTSSPSGGTKHKYF.

This clone was seen only a few times. The chain is built from TRBV5-4 and TRBJ2-5, with 10 bases lining up with TRBD2. V was clipped by 2 bases and J by 2 bases; unmatched bases: 3. The CDR3 has 15 residues. The germline gives CDR1 SGHNT, CDR2 YYREEE (reference sequence). This CDR3 reads CASSFTSGKQETQYF. CDR3 DNA: TGTGCCAGCAGCTTTACTAGCGGGAAACAAGAGACCCAGTACTTC.

The rearrangement joins TRBV7-9 to TRBJ2-7; the match to TRBD1 covers 9 bases. The V segment lost 2 bases and the J segment 8 bases; nucleotides outside the gene matches: 4. The CDR3 loop spans 13 amino acids. CDR1 and CDR2 (germline): SEHNR, FQNEAQ (reference sequence). The CDR3 DNA reads TGTGCCAGCAGCTTAAAGGGACAGGGAAAGCAGTACTTC. Its protein is CASSLKGQGKQYF.

This clone was seen more than once but under ten times. This rearrangement joins TRBV29-1 to TRBJ1-5; TRBD1 matches 7 bases. Germline CDR1 is SQVTM and CDR2 is ANQGSEA. The V and J ends lost 0 bases and 6 bases, in that order; junction bases with no gene match: 14. This CDR3 region has 17 residues. The CDR3 sequence: CSVEEGRQGERGQPQHF. For the CDR3, the DNA is TGCAGCGTTGAAGAGGGAAGGCAGGGGGAGAGGGGTCAGCCCCAGCATTTT.

The V call is TRBV5-4, the J call TRBJ1-3; TRBD1 matches at 9 bases. Germline-derived CDR1 and CDR2 are SGHNT and YYREEE (reference sequence). The CDR3 spans 14 residues. The trim removed 3 bases at V and 6 bases at J, leaving 4 bases unmatched. CDR3 loop: CASSSGQGENTIYF. The DNA of the CDR3 is TGTGCCAGCAGCTCGGGACAGGGCGAAAACACCATATATTTT.

The table lists this clone with a few counts. The rearrangement uses TRBV21-1 and TRBJ2-1; the D call in the table, TRBD2, was not verified against the DNA. TRBV21-1 is a pseudogene locus. The CDR3 is made up of 17 amino acids. The CDR3 region has the DNA TGTGCCAGCAGCTGCCCCGATGGCGGGGGCTCCTACAATGAGCAGTTCTTC. Amino acid sequence: CASSCPDGGGSYNEQFF.

In this sample, this clone turned up a few times. The rearrangement joins TRBV29-1 to TRBJ1-1; D gene uncertain. Germline V gene data show CDR1 as SQVTM and CDR2 as ANQGSEA. The CDR3 runs to 11 residues. The ends were cut back, 5 bases at V and 0 bases at J, with 4 bases in the middle. The CDR3 here is CSVLVNTEAFF. The CDR3 nucleotides read TGCAGCGTTCTTGTGAACACTGAAGCTTTCTTT. Drawing the rest from reference TRBV29-1 and TRBJ1-1, the complete variable domain is SAVISQKPSRDICQRGTSLTIQCQVDSQVTMMFWYRQQPGQSLTLIATANQGSEATYESGFVIDKFPISRPNLTFSTLTVSNMSPEDSSIYLCSVLVNTEAFFGQGTRLTVV.

This clone was picked up a small number of times. The gene calls are TRBV2 and TRBJ2-5; D is unclear. The CDR3 runs 12 residues. Trimming took 5 bases from V and 7 from J, leaving 11 bases between them. Germline lookup yields CDR1 SNHLY and CDR2 FYNNEI. The CDR3 DNA sequence: TGTGCCAGCAGTCGATCCATCGGGACCCAGTACTTC. Its translation: CASSRSIGTQYF.

This clone was seen only a few times. The CDR3 loop reads CASSLARRESQYF. The CDR3 coding sequence is TGTGCCAGCAGCTTGGCCCGGCGGGAGTCGCAGTATTTT. This chain links TRBV5-4 with TRBJ2-3; 7 bases map to TRBD2. Germline assignment: CDR1 SGHNT and CDR2 YYREEE (reference sequence). The CDR3 has 13 amino acids. Trimming removed 0 bases from V and 10 bases from J; junction bases left unmatched: 5. Supplemented by reference TRBV5-4 and TRBJ2-3, the full variable domain reads ETGVTQSPTHLIKTRGQQVTLRCSSQSGHNTVSWYQQALGQGPQFIFQYYREEENGRGNFPPRFSGLQFPNYSSELNVNALELDDSALYLCASSLARRESQYFGPGTRLTVL.

This clone has only a few counts. The genes are TRBV11-2 and TRBJ2-1; 11 bases fit TRBD2. Per germline, CDR1 SGHAT and CDR2 FQNNGV. Trimming cost V 5 bases and J 5 bases; bases outside gene matches: 5. The CDR3 consists of 15 residues. CDR3 in amino acids: CASSVTSGTHNEQFF. The CDR3 DNA reads as TGTGCCAGCAGCGTGACTAGCGGGACCCACAATGAGCAGTTCTTC. The full variable domain, in which reference TRBV11-2 and TRBJ2-1 provide the parts outside the CDR3, is EAGVAQSPRYKIIEKRQSVAFWCNPISGHATLYWYQQILGQGPKLLIQFQNNGVVDDSQLPKDRFSAERLKGVDSTLKIQPAKLEDSAVYLCASSVTSGTHNEQFFGPGTRLTVL.

This rearrangement joins TRBV6-5 to TRBJ2-5, with TRBD2 matching 12 bases. From germline, CDR1 is MNHEY and CDR2 SVGAGI. The ends lost 6 bases at V and 5 bases at J; junction bases unmatched: 7. This CDR3 contains 15 residues. The CDR3 sequence is CASRPGLAGMETQYF. The CDR3 region has the DNA TGTGCCAGCAGGCCTGGACTAGCGGGAATGGAGACCCAGTACTTC.

This clone was observed a few times. The chain joins TRBV7-9 to TRBJ2-3; 10 bases align to TRBD2. In germline, CDR1 is SEHNR, CDR2 FQNEAQ (reference sequence). The CDR3 contains 15 residues. The J segment lost 0 bases and the V segment lost 5 bases, leaving 2 bases of the junction unmatched. The CDR3 sequence: CASSRTSGSTDTQYF. CDR3 nucleotides: TGTGCCAGCAGCCGGACTAGCGGTAGCACAGATACGCAGTATTTT.

The sample holds a few counts of this clone. This rearrangement joins TRBV5-4 to TRBJ1-1, with TRBD1 matching 7 bases. Germline V lookup: CDR1 SGHNT, CDR2 YYREEE (reference sequence). The CDR3 extends over 13 amino acids. V lost 2 bases and J lost 7; bases outside the gene matches: 5. CDR3 amino acids: CASSLQGIYEAFF. DNA for the CDR3: TGTGCCAGCAGCTTACAGGGGATATATGAAGCTTTCTTT.

V gene TRBV6-6 combines with J gene TRBJ1-1, with unresolved D. The CDR3 is 15 residues long. Trimming left V 0 bases short and J 2 bases short, with 10 bases between. Germline CDR1 MNHNY, CDR2 SVGAGI (reference sequence). The CDR3 DNA sequence: TGTGCCAGCAGTTACTCGACGGCAGGCAACACTGAAGCTTTCTTT. Protein: CASSYSTAGNTEAFF.

This clone has a handful of counts. The chain uses TRBV18 and TRBJ1-6; tentatively, D is TRBD1 (5 bases). CDR1 and CDR2 (germline): KGHSH, LQKENI. The CDR3 length is 15 residues. V lost 2 bases, J lost 0 bases, and 5 bases lay in between. The CDR3 DNA follows: TGTGCCAGCTCACCAGACAGCTCCTATAATTCACCCCTCCACTTT. Translating gives CASSPDSSYNSPLHF.

This clone appeared a few times. The genes are TRBV10-3 and TRBJ2-2; 8 nucleotides agree with TRBD1. The germline V gene encodes CDR1 ENHRY and CDR2 SYGVKD. The junction had 5 bases not matched to a gene; V was cut back by 6 bases and J by 5 bases. The CDR3 loop spans 14 amino acids. CDR3 coding DNA: TGTGCCATCAGCCAACAGGGGGGAACCGGGGAGCTGTTTTTT. Its protein product is CAISQQGGTGELFF.

The chain has TRBV7-9 and TRBJ2-7, with 7 bases that match TRBD1. Trimming cost V 1 base and J 5 bases; bases outside gene matches: 11. The CDR3 length is 16 residues. Germline V gives CDR1 SEHNR, CDR2 FQNEAQ (reference sequence). DNA for the CDR3: TGTGCCAGCAGCTTAGTAAGCCCGACAGGGATCCACGAGCAGTACTTC. Its protein is CASSLVSPTGIHEQYF.

V is TRBV7-9 and J is TRBJ1-4, with TRBD1 identical over 8 bases. Unmatched junction bases numbered 5, after V lost 4 bases and J lost 7 bases. There are 14 residues in the CDR3. Germline assignment: CDR1 SEHNR and CDR2 FQNEAQ (reference sequence). The CDR3 DNA is TGTGCCAGCAGCTCGGACAGGGATATTGAAAAACTGTTTTTT. Translating gives CASSSDRDIEKLFF. The whole variable domain, remainder taken from reference TRBV7-9 and TRBJ1-4, is DTGVSQNPRHKITKRGQNVTFRCDPISEHNRLYWYRQTLGQGPEFLTYFQNEAQLEKSRLLSDRFSAERPKGSFSTLEIQRTEQGDSAMYLCASSSDRDIEKLFFGSGTQLSVL.

In this sample, this clone turned up a few times. The chain is built from TRBV11-2 and TRBJ2-4, with 10 nucleotides matching TRBD1. Germline CDR1 SGHAT, CDR2 FQNNGV. With 5 bases clipped from V and 9 bases from J, the junction kept 4 bases outside the gene matches. The CDR3 is 13 residues long. CDR3 sequence: CASSGDRGGIQYF. DNA of the CDR3: TGTGCCAGCAGCGGGGACAGGGGAGGCATTCAGTACTTC.

The V gene is TRBV6-1, the J gene TRBJ2-5, with D maybe TRBD1 (5 bases). The CDR3 runs 12 residues. V was clipped by 8 bases and J by 1 base, with 8 bases between them. Germline CDR1 reads MNHNS; CDR2 reads SASEGT. CDR3 protein: CASHRIQETQYF. The CDR3 DNA reads as TGTGCCAGCCACAGGATCCAAGAGACCCAGTACTTC.

The chain recombines TRBV28 with TRBJ2-3, with 7 bases identical to TRBD1. V shed 5 bases, J shed 3 bases, and the junction held 11 bases outside the gene matches. This CDR3 region has 16 residues. The germline V gene has CDR1 MDHEN and CDR2 SYDVKM. The CDR3 nucleotides are TGTGCCAGCAGTCCTCAGGGGGTTGTAGTAACAGATACGCAGTATTTT. Protein product: CASSPQGVVVTDTQYF.